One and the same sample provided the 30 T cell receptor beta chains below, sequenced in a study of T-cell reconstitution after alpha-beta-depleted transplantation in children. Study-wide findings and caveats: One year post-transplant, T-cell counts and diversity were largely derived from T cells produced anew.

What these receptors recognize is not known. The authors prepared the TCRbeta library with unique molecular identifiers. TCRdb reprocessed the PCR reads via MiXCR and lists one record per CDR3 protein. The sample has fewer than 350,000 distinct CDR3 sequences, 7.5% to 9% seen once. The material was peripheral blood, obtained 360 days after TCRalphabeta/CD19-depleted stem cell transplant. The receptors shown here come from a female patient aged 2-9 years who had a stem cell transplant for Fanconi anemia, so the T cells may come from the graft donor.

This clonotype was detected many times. CDR3 loop: CATSRDLGQGSYEQYF. In DNA, the CDR3 is TGTGCCACCAGCAGAGATCTTGGACAGGGTAGCTACGAGCAGTACTTC. The genes are TRBV15 and TRBJ2-7, with TRBD1 matching over 8 bases. CDR1 is LNHNV, CDR2 YYDKDF, per germline (reference sequence). There are 16 residues in the CDR3. J lost 3 bases, V lost 0 bases, and 7 bases had no gene match.

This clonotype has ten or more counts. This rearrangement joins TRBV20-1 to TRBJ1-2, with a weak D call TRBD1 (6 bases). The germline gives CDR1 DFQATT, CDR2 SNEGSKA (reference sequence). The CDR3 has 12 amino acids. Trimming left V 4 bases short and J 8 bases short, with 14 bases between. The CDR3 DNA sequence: TGCAGTGCTACCCGGACAGCGAGGGGCTACACCTTC. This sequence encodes CSATRTARGYTF.

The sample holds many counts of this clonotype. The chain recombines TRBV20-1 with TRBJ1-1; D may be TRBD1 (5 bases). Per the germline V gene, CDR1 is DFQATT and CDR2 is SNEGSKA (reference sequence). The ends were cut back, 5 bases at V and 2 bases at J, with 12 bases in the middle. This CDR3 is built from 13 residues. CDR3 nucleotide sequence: TGCAGTGCTTATCCGACAGTTAACACTGAAGCTTTCTTT. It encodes CSAYPTVNTEAFF.

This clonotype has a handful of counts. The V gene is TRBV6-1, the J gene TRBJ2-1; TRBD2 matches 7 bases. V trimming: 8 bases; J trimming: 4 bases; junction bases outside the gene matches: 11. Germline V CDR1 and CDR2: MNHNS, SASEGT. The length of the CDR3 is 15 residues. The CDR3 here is CASGIRDGRYNEQFF. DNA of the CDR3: TGTGCCAGCGGAATTCGGGACGGGAGGTACAATGAGCAGTTCTTC.

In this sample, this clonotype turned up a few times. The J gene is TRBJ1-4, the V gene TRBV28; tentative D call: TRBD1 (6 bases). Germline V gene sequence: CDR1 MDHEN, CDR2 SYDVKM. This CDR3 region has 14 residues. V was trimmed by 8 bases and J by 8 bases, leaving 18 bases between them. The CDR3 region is CASSGGRGYEKLFF. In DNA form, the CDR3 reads TGTGCCAGCTCGGGGGGGAGGGGGTACGAAAAACTGTTTTTT.

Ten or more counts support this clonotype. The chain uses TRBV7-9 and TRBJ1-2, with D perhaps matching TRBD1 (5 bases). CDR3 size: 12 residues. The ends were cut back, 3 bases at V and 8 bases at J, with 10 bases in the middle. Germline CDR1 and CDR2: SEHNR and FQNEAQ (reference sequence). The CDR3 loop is CASSFAGNGYTF. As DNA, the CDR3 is TGTGCCAGCAGCTTTGCAGGGAACGGCTACACCTTC.

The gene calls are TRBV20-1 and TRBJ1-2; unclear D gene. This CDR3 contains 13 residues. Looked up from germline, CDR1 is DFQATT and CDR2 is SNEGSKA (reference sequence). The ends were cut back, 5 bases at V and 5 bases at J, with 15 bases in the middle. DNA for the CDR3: TGCAGTGCTGCCCCGGACCGAGGGTATGGCTACACCTTC. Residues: CSAAPDRGYGYTF.

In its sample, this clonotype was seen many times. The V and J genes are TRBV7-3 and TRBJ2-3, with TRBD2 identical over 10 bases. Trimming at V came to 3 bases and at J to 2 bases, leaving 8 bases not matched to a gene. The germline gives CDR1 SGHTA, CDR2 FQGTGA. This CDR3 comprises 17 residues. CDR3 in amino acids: CASSFWASGSTTDTQYF. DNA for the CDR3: TGTGCCAGCAGCTTTTGGGCTAGCGGGAGTACCACAGATACGCAGTATTTT. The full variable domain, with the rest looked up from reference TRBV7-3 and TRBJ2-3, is GAGVSQTPSNKVTEKGKYVELRCDPISGHTALYWYRQSLGQGPEFLIYFQGTGAADDSGLPNDRFFAVRPEGSVSTLKIQRTERGDSAVYLCASSFWASGSTTDTQYFGPGTRLTVL.

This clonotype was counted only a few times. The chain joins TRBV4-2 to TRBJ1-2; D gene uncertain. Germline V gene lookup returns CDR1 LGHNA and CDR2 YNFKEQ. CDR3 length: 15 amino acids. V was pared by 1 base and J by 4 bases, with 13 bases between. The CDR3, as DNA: TGTGCCAGCAGCCAAGGGAACCAGTTGGGCTATGGCTACACCTTC. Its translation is CASSQGNQLGYGYTF.

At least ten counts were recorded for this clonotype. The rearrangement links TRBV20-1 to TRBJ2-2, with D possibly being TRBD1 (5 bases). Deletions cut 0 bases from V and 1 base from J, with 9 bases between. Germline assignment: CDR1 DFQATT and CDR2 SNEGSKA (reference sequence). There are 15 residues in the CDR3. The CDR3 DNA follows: TGCAGTGCTAGAGAGTGGCAGGGGAACACCGGGGAGCTGTTTTTT. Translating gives CSAREWQGNTGELFF.

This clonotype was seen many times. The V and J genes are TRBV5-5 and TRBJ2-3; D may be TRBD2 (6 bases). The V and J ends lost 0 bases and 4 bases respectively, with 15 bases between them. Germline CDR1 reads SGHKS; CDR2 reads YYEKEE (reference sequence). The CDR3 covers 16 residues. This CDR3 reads CASSLGGGVDADTQYF. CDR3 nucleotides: TGTGCCAGCAGCTTGGGTGGAGGGGTAGACGCAGATACGCAGTATTTT.

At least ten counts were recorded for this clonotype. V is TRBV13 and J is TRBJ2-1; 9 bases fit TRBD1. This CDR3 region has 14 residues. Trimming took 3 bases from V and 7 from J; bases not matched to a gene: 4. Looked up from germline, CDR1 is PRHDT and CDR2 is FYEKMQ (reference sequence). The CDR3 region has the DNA TGTGCCAGCAGCTTTGGGGACAGGGCGAATGAGCAGTTCTTC. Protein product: CASSFGDRANEQFF. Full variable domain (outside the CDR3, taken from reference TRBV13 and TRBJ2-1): AAGVIQSPRHLIKEKRETATLKCYPIPRHDTVYWYQQGPGQDPQFLISFYEKMQSDKGSIPDRFSAQQFSDYHSELNMSSLELGDSALYFCASSFGDRANEQFFGPGTRLTVL.

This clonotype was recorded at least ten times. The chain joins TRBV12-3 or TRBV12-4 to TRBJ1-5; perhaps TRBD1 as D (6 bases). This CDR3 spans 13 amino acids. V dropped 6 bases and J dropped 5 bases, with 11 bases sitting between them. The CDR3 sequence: CASRLQGHQPQHF. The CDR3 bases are TGTGCCAGCAGACTACAGGGACATCAGCCCCAGCATTTT.

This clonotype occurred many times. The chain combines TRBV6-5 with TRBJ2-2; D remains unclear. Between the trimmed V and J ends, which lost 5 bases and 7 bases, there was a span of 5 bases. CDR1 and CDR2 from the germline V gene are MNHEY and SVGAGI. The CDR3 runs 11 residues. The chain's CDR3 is CASSRYGELFF. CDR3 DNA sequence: TGTGCCAGCAGTCGGTACGGGGAGCTGTTTTTT.

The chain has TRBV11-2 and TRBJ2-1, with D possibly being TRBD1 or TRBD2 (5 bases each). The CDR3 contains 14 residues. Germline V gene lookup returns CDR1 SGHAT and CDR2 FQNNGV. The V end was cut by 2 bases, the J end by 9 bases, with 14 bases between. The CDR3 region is CASSLLTWDGEQFF. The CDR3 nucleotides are TGTGCCAGCAGCTTATTAACCTGGGACGGTGAGCAGTTCTTC.

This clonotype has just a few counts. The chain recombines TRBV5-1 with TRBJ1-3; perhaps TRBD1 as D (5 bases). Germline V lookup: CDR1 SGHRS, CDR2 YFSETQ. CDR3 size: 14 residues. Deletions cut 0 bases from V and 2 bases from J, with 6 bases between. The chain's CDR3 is CASSLGTTGNTIYF. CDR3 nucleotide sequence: TGCGCCAGCAGCTTGGGGACAACTGGAAACACCATATATTTT.

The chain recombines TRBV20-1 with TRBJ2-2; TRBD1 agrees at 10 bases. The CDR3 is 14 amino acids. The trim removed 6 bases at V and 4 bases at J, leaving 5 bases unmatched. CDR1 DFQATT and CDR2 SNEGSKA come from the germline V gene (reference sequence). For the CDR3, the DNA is TGCAGTGCCACACGGACAGGGGGCACCGGGGAGCTGTTTTTT. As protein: CSATRTGGTGELFF.

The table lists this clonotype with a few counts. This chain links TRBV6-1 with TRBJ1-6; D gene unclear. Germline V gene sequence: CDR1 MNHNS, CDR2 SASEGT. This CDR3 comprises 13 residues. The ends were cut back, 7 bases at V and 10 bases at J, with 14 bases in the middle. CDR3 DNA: TGTGCCAGCAACCTTTTAGCGGACTCACCCCTCCACTTT. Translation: CASNLLADSPLHF.

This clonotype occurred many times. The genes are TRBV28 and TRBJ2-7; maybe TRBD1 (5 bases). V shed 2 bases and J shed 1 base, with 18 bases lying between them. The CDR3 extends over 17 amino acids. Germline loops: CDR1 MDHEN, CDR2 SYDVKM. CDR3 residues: CASSLATAIQYSYEQYF. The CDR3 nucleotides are TGTGCCAGCAGTTTAGCGACAGCTATTCAATATTCCTACGAGCAGTACTTC.

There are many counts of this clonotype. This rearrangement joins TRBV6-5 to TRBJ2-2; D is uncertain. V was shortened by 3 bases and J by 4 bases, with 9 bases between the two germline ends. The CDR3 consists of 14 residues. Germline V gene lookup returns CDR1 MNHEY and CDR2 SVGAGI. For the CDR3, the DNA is TGTGCCAGCAGTTATGACATACCCACCGGGGAGCTGTTTTTT. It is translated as CASSYDIPTGELFF.

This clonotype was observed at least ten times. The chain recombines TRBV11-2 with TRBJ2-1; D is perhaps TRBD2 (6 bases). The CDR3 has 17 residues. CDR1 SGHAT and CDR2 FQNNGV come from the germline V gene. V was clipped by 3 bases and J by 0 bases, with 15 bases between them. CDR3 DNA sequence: TGTGCCAGCAGCTTGGGGGACTTACCGAGCTCCTACAATGAGCAGTTCTTC. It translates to CASSLGDLPSSYNEQFF.

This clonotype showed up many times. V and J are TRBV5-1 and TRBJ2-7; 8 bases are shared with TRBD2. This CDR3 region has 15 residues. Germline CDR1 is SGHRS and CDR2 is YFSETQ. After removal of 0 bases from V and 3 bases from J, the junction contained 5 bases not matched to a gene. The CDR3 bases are TGCGCCAGCAGCTTGGCCGGGGGGGGAGACTACGAGCAGTACTTC. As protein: CASSLAGGGDYEQYF.

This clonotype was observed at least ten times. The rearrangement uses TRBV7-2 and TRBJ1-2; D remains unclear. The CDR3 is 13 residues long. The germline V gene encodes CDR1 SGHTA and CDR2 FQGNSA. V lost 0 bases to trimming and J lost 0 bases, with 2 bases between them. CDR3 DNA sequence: TGTGCCAGCAGCTTAGCTCCTAACTATGGCTACACCTTC. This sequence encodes CASSLAPNYGYTF.

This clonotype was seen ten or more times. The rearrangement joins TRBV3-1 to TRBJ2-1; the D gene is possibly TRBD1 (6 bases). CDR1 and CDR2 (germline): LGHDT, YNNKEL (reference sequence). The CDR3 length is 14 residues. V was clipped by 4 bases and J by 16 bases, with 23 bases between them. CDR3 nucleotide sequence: TGTGCCAGCAGCCCTACTTCACAGGGAAAGAAGGGCTTCTTC. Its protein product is CASSPTSQGKKGFF.

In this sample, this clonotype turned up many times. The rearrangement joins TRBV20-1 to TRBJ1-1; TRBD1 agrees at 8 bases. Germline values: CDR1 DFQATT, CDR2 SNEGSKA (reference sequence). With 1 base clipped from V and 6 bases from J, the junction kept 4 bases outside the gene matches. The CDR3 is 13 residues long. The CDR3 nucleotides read TGCAGTGCTAGAGGCACAGGGGGATCTGAAGCTTTCTTT. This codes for CSARGTGGSEAFF.

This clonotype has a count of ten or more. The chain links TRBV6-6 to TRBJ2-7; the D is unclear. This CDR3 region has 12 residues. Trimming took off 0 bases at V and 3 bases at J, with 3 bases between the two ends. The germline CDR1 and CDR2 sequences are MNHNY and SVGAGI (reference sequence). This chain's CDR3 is CASSYSDYEQYF. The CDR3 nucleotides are TGTGCCAGCAGTTACTCTGACTACGAGCAGTACTTC.

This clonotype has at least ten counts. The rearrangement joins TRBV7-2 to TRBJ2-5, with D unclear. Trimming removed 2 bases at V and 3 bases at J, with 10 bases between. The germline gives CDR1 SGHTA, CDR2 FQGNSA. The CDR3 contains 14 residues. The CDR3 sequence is CASSLSFSEETQYF. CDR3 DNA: TGTGCCAGCAGCTTATCGTTCAGCGAAGAGACCCAGTACTTC.

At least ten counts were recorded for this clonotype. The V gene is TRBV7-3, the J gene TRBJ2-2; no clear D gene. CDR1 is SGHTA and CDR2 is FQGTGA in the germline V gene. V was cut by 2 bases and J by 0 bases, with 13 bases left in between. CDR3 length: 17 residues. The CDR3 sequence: CASSLRPVLPNTGELFF. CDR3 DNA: TGTGCCAGCAGCTTACGGCCCGTCCTCCCGAACACCGGGGAGCTGTTTTTT.

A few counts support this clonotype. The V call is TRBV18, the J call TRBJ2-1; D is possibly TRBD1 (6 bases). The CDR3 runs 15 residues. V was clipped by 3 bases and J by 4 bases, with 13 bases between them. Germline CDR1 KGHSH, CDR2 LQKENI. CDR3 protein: CASSPDSIPYNEQFF. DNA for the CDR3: TGTGCCAGCTCACCGGACAGCATTCCGTACAATGAGCAGTTCTTC.

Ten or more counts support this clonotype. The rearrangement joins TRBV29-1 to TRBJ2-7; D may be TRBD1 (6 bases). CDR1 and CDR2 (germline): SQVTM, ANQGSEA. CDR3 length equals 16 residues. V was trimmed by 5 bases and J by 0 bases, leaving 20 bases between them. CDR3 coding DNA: TGCAGCGTTCACCAATTTGGCAGGGGTGGCTCCTACGAGCAGTACTTC. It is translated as CSVHQFGRGGSYEQYF.